This T cell receptor beta chain was observed in a study of Ad26.COV2.S vaccination and SARS-CoV-2 variants. Study information: Ad26.COV2.S shots went into the muscle once or twice, 56 days apart.

The protocol was immunoSEQ multiplex PCR, while the TCRdb copy is restricted to in-frame clones and leaves out a portion. The sample shows some 450,000 clones, around 90% of them seen only once. This clone was observed a single time. The treatment denotes: over 15 received Ad26.COV2.S at low or high dose, single or two shots; several received placebo; per-sample allocation not given. After the first vaccine or placebo injection, samples were drawn on day 63. Participants' vaccine, an Ad26 vector, delivered Wuhan-strain SARS-CoV-2 spike. Trimming left V 2 bases short and J 1 base short, with 12 bases between. The CDR3 spans 15 residues. Germline loops: CDR1 SGHDT, CDR2 YYEEEE.

The sample here was peripheral blood, taken in a trial of Ad26.COV2.S vaccine versus placebo. V usage is TRBV5-6 and J usage is TRBJ2-5; D ambiguous. This TCR was sampled from a person between 18 and 60 years old who received the Ad26.COV2.S COVID-19 vaccine or a placebo. The CDR3 loop reads CASSFGRILQETQYF. The CDR3 coding sequence is TGTGCCAGCAGCTTCGGCAGAATCCTCCAAGAGACCCAGTACTTC.